This T cell receptor (beta chain) was observed in a study of T-cell memory formation after mild COVID-19. With constant-segment primers, 5'RACE yielded cDNA libraries of TCR alpha and TCR beta that carried sample barcodes and UMIs. Each CDR3 protein is one row after TCRdb ran MiXCR on the 5' RACE reads. Among some 70,000 distinct CDR3 sequences listed, approximately 15% were seen once. There are a few counts of this clonotype. The antigen remains undetermined. Study results and limitations: Pre-infection memory showed some responding clones, and this suggested that cross-reactive memory joined.

V shed 5 bases and J shed 10 bases, with 18 bases lying between them. CDR1 LNHDA and CDR2 SQIVND come from the germline V gene (reference sequence). CDR3 length equals 14 residues. V and J are TRBV19 and TRBJ2-1, with a weak D call TRBD2 (5 bases). Sequenced: PBMCs or a T cell subset sorted from them (not recorded which). The clonotype originates from an adult woman who had mild COVID-19 (a few samples of this study predate the infection). Cell type and time point are not known. The CDR3 sequence: CASSPYPTSDEQFF. CDR3 DNA sequence: TGTGCCAGTAGTCCGTACCCCACTAGTGACGAGCAGTTCTTC.